This T cell receptor (beta chain) was sequenced for a study of CD8+ T cells in alopecia areata. Whole-study results and caveats: Affected lesional scalp, above all in alopecia totalis/universalis, was more clonal than normal scalp. Scalp clonality decreased significantly with tofacitinib, and so did expanded CD8+ clones among the top 100. Scalp sample sequencing also detects resident alphabeta T cells of normal skin.

A word on this clone: Its antigen is undetermined.

Extracted RNA was reverse transcribed, and the resulting cDNA served as sequencing template. Method: immunoSEQ multiplex PCR; TCRdb's copy keeps in-frame clones and lacks some. The repertoire has around 190,000 clones, 50% to 60% of them found once; the top ten carry around 0.7%. This sample's treatment: oral pan-JAK inhibitor, 5-10 mg twice daily. Alopecia areata patients had lesional scalp punch biopsies and peripheral blood taken from them. V was shortened by 4 bases and J by 8 bases, with 11 bases between the two germline ends. The CDR3 is 12 residues long. Germline assignment: CDR1 SGHTA and CDR2 FQGNSA.

Sequenced here: CD4+ T cells sorted from blood, sampled at week 4, from a patient treated with tofacitinib. The source is a human donor with alopecia areata. The chain joins TRBV7-2 to TRBJ2-5; no reliable D call. The CDR3 DNA reads TGTGCCAGCAGCTCCTGGACGTTAACCCAGTACTTC. Protein product: CASSSWTLTQYF.